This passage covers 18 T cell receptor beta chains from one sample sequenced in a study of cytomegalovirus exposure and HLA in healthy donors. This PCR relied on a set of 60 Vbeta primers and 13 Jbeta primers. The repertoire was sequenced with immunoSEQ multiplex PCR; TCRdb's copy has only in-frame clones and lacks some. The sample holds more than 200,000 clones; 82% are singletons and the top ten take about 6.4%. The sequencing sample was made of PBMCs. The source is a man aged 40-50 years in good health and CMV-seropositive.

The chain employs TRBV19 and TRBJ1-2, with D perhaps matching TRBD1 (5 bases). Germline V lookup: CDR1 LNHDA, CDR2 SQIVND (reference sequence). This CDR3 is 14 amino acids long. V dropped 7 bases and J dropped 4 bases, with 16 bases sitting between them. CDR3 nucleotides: TGTGCCAGTACCGGACAAACAAAGGGCTATGGCTACACCTTC. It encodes CASTGQTKGYGYTF.

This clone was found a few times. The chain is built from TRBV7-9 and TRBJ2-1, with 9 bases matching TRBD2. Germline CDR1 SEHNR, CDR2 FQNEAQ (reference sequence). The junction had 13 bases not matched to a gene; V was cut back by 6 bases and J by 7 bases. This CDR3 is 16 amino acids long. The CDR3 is CASRRASGAQVNEQFF. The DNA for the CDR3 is TGTGCCAGCAGGAGGGCTAGCGGGGCACAGGTAAATGAGCAGTTCTTC. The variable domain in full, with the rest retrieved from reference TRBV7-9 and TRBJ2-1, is DTGVSQNPRHKITKRGQNVTFRCDPISEHNRLYWYRQTLGQGPEFLTYFQNEAQLEKSRLLSDRFSAERPKGSFSTLEIQRTEQGDSAMYLCASRRASGAQVNEQFFGPGTRLTVL.

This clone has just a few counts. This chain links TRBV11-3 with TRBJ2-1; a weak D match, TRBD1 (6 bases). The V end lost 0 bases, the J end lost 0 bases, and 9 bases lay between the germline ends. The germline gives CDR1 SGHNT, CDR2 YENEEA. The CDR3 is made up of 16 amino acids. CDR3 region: CASSLEGAISYNEQFF. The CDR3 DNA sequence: TGTGCCAGCAGCTTAGAGGGGGCCATCTCCTACAATGAGCAGTTCTTC.

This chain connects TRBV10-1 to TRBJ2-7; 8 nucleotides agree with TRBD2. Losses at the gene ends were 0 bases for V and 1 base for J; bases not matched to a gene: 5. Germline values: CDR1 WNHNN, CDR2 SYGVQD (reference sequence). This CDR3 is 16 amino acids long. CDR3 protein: CASSESGGRRSYEQYV. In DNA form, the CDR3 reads TGCGCCAGCAGTGAGTCAGGCGGGAGGCGTTCCTACGAGCAGTACGTC.

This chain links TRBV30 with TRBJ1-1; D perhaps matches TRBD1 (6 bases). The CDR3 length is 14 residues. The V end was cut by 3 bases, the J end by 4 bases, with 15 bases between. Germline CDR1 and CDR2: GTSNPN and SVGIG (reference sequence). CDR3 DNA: TGTGCCTGGAGAATGGACAGTCGGGTCACTGAAGCTTTCTTT. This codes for CAWRMDSRVTEAFF.

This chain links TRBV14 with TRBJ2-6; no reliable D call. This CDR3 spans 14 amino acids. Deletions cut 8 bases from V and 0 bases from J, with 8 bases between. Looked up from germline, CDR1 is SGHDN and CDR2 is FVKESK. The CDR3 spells CASVRSSGANVLTF. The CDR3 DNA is TGTGCCAGCGTTAGGAGCTCTGGGGCCAACGTCCTGACTTTC. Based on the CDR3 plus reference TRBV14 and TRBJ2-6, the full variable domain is EAGVTQFPSHSVIEKGQTVTLRCDPISGHDNLYWYRRVMGKEIKFLLHFVKESKQDESGMPNNRFLAERTGGTYSTLKVQPAELEDSGVYFCASVRSSGANVLTFGAGSRLTVL.

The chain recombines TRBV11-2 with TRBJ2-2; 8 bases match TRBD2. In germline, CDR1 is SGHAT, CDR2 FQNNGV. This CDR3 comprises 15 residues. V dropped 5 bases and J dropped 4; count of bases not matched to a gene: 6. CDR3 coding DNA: TGTGCCAGCAGCCCTGGCCGGGAGGGCACCGGGGAGCTGTTTTTT. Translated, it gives CASSPGREGTGELFF.

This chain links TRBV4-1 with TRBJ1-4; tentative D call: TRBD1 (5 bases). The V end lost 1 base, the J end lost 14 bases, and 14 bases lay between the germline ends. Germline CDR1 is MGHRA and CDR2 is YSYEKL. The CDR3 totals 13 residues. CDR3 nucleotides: TGCGCCAGCAGCCAAGTAGGGGCGGCTTGGCTGTTTTTT. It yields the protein CASSQVGAAWLFF.

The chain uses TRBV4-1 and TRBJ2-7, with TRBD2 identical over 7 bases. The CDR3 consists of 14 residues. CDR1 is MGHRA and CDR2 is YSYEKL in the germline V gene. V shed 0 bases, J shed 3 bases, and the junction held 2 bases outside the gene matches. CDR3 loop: CASSQDWDYYEQYV. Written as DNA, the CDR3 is TGCGCCAGCAGCCAAGATTGGGACTACTACGAGCAGTACGTC.

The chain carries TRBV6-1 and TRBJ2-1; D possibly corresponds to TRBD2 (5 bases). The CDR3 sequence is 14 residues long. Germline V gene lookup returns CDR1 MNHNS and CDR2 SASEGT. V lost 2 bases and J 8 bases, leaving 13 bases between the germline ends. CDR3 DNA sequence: TGTGCCAGCAGTGAACTAGCTACTACCCATGAGCAGTTCTTC. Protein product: CASSELATTHEQFF.

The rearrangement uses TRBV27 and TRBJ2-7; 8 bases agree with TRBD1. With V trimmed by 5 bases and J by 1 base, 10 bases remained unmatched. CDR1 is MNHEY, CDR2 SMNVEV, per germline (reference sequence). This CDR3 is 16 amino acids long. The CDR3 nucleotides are TGTGCCAGCAGTCCCACCGGGACAGGAGGATCCTACGAGCAGTACTTC. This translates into CASSPTGTGGSYEQYF.

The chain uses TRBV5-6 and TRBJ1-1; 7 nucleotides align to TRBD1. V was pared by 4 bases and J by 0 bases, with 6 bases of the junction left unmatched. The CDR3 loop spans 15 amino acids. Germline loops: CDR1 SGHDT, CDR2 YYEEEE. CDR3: CASSLGQVMNTEAFF. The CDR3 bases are TGTGCCAGCAGCCTCGGACAGGTAATGAACACTGAAGCTTTCTTT.

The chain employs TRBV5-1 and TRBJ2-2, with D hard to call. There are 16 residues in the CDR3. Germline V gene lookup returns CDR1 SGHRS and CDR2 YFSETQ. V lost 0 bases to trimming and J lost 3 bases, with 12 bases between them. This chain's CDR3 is CASSLGAVGYTGELFF. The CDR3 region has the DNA TGCGCCAGCAGCTTGGGGGCAGTTGGATACACCGGGGAGCTGTTTTTT.

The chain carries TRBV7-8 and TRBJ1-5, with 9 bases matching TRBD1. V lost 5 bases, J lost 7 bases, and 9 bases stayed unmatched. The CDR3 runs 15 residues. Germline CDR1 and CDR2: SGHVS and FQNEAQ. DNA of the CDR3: TGTGCCAGCAGCCAGGACAGGGGTAATGGACAGCCCCAGCATTTT. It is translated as CASSQDRGNGQPQHF.

CDR3 loop: CSVGQSYNQPQHF. The CDR3 DNA reads TGCAGCGTTGGGCAGTCATACAATCAGCCCCAGCATTTT. This rearrangement joins TRBV29-1 to TRBJ1-5, with D hard to call. Trimming took 4 bases from V and 3 from J, leaving 10 bases between them. Germline V lookup: CDR1 SQVTM, CDR2 ANQGSEA. The length of the CDR3 is 13 residues.

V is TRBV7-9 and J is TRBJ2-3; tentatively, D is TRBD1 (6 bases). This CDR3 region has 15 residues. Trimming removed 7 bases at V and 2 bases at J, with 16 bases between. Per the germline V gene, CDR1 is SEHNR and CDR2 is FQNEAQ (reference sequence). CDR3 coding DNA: TGTGCCAGCATCCCCCCAGGGGACGTCACAGATACGCAGTATTTT. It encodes CASIPPGDVTDTQYF.

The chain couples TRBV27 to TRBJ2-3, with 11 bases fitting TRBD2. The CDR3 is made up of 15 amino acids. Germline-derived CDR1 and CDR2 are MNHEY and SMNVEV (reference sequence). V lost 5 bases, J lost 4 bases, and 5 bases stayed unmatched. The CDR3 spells CASSILAGGSDTQYF. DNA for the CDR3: TGTGCCAGCAGTATCCTAGCGGGAGGTTCAGATACGCAGTATTTT.

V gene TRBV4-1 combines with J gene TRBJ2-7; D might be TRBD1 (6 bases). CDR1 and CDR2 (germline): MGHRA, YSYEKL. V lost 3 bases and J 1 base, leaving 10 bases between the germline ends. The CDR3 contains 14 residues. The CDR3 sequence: CASSHETGSYEQYV. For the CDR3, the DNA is TGCGCCAGCAGCCACGAGACAGGATCCTACGAGCAGTACGTC.